This T cell receptor (beta chain) stems from a study of control samples from healthy donors and cancer patients. TCRdb's copy holds only in-frame clones and misses some; the assay was immunoSEQ multiplex PCR. Of 15,000 to 20,000 clones listed, less than 90% were seen once; the top ten hold 25% to 40%. V lost 4 bases, J lost 0 bases, and 16 bases lay in between. This CDR3 is 18 amino acids long. In germline, CDR1 is SGHVS, CDR2 FQNEAQ. The clonotype was recovered from a man in his 60s with head and neck cancer. This sequence joins TRBV7-8 and TRBJ1-6; D unresolved. What was sequenced was PBMCs. The DNA of the CDR3 is TGTGCCAGCAGCTCAGTAAGGGTTGGGAGCTCCTATAATTCACCCCTCCACTTT. It specifies CASSSVRVGSSYNSPLHF.